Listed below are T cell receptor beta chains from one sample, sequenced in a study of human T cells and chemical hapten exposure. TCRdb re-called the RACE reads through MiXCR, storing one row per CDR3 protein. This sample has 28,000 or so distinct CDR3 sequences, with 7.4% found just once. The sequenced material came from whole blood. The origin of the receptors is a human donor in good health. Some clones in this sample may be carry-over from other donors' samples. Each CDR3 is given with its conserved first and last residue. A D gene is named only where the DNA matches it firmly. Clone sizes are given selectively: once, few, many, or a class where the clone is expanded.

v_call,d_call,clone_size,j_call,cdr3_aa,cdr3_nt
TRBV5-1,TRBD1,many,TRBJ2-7,CASSSSPGQGAYEQYF,TGCGCCAGCAGCTCATCCCCGGGACAGGGGGCCTACGAGCAGTACTTC
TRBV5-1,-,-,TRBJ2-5,CASSFIVTETVETQYF,TGCGCCAGCAGCTTTATCGTTACGGAAACTGTAGAGACCCAGTACTTC
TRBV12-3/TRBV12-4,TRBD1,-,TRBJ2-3,CASSLSGTGGRDTQYF,TGTGCCAGCAGTTTATCCGGGACAGGGGGCCGAGATACGCAGTATTTT
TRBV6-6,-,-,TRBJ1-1,CASSYSIQAGNTEAFF,TGTGCCAGCAGTTACTCGATCCAGGCCGGGAACACTGAAGCTTTCTTT
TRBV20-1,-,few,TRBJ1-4,CSASISGEKLFF,TGCAGTGCCAGTATAAGTGGTGAAAAACTGTTTTTT
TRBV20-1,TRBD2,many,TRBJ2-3,CSAQTSGADTQYF,TGCAGTGCTCAGACTAGCGGGGCAGATACGCAGTATTTT
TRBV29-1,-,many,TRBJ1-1,CSVVRTATEAFF,TGCAGCGTTGTAAGGACCGCCACTGAAGCTTTCTTT
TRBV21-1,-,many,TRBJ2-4,CARPGLAGGEYLKDKNIQYF,TGTGCCAGGCCGGGACTAGCGGGAGGAGAGTACTTAAAGGACAAAAACATTCAGTACTTC
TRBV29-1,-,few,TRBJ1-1,CSGEQGGTEAFF,TGCAGCGGGGAACAGGGAGGTACTGAAGCTTTCTTT
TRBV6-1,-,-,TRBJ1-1,CASSSLRGVTEAFF,TGTGCCAGCAGTTCACTCAGGGGTGTCACTGAAGCTTTCTTT
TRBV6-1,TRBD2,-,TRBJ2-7,CASTGGDEQYF,TGTGCCAGCACGGGAGGCGACGAGCAGTACTTC
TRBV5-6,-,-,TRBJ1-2,CASSLLGPNYGYTF,TGTGCCAGCAGTCTTTTGGGACCGAACTATGGCTACACCTTC
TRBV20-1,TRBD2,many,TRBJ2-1,CSAFTSGRGYEQFF,TGCAGTGCTTTCACTAGCGGGAGGGGTTATGAGCAGTTCTTC
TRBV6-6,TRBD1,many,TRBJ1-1,CASSLDRETEAFF,TGTGCCAGCAGCCTTGACAGGGAGACTGAAGCTTTCTTT
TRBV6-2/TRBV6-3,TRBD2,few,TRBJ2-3,CASSTPPGLAGGDTQYF,TGTGCCAGCAGTACTCCGCCGGGACTAGCGGGGGGGGATACGCAGTATTTT
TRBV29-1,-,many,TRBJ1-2,CSVELDLPGYTF,TGCAGCGTTGAGCTGGACCTACCTGGCTACACCTTC
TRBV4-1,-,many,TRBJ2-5,CASSQEGYFTEETQYF,TGCGCCAGCAGCCAAGAGGGATACTTCACGGAAGAGACCCAGTACTTC
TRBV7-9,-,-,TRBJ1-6,CASSLDGGSYNSPLHF,TGTGCCAGCAGCTTAGATGGGGGGAGCTATAATTCACCCCTCCACTTT
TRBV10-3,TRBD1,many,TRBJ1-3,CAISTGQGGINTIYF,TGTGCCATCAGTACCGGACAGGGCGGGATAAACACCATATATTTT
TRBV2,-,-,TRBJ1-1,CASSVQPGVNTEAFF,TGTGCCAGCAGTGTTCAGCCAGGGGTGAACACTGAAGCTTTCTTT
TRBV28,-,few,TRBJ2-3,CASSSKRWLATSSTDTQYF,TGTGCCAGCAGTTCCAAACGGTGGCTAGCGACATCTAGCACAGATACGCAGTATTTT
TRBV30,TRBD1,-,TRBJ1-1,CAWSNDRDTEAFF,TGTGCCTGGAGTAACGACAGGGACACTGAAGCTTTCTTT
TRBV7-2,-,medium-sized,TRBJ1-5,CASSLGLLGQPQHF,TGTGCCAGCAGCTTAGGACTCTTGGGTCAGCCCCAGCATTTT
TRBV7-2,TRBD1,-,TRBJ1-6,CASSLTGTGDSPLHF,TGTGCCAGCAGCTTAACCGGGACAGGGGATTCACCCCTCCACTTT
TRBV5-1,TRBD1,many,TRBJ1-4,CASSLGGGPNEKLFF,TGCGCCAGCAGCTTGGGAGGGGGCCCGAATGAAAAACTGTTTTTT
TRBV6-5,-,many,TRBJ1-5,CASSPTQQGGDQPQHF,TGTGCCAGCAGTCCCACACAACAGGGAGGGGATCAGCCCCAGCATTTT
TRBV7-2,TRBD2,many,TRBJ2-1,CASSQFWGGSSYNEQFF,TGTGCCAGCAGCCAATTTTGGGGGGGGAGCTCCTACAATGAGCAGTTCTTC
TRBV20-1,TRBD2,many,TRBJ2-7,CSAKPGTSGRDAEQYF,TGCAGTGCTAAACCCGGGACTAGCGGGAGAGACGCCGAGCAGTACTTC
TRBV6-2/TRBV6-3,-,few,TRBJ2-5,CASSSGIEETQYF,TGTGCCAGCAGTTCCGGGATAGAAGAGACCCAGTACTTC
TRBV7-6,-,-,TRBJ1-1,CASSPGPSTEAFF,TGTGCCAGCAGCCCTGGCCCGAGCACTGAAGCTTTCTTT
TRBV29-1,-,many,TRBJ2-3,CSVDISTDTQYF,TGCAGCGTTGATATCAGCACAGATACGCAGTATTTT
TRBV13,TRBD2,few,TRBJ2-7,CASSGLAGRLDEQYF,TGTGCCAGCAGCGGACTAGCGGGGCGGCTCGACGAGCAGTACTTC
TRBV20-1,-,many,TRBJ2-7,CSARDGGLSYEQYF,TGCAGTGCTAGAGATGGAGGACTTTCCTACGAGCAGTACTTC
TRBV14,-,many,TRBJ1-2,CASSQGAGYGYTF,TGTGCCAGCAGCCAGGGGGCTGGCTATGGCTACACCTTC
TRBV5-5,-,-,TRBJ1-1,CASSQLKTEAFF,TGTGCCAGCAGCCAACTAAAAACTGAAGCTTTCTTT